These T cell receptor beta chains were read from a single sample in a study of radiation and T cells in renal cell carcinoma. Assay: immunoSEQ multiplex PCR; the TCRdb copy retains only in-frame clones and omits some. The sample lists approximately 43,000 clones; nearly 85% were seen once. Sequenced material: blood, taken from a patient whose treatment included radiotherapy and nephrectomy. The receptors come from a woman in her seventies with renal cell carcinoma. The CDR3 runs from the conserved cysteine through the conserved F or W. A D gene is named only where the DNA matches it firmly. Rows may omit the clone size; those that give it use once, few, many or a size class.

D,J,V,size,DNA,CDR3
.,TRBJ1-1,TRBV13,.,TGTGCCAGCAGCTTGGGAGGGACGGACACTGAAGCTTTCTTT,CASSLGGTDTEAFF
.,TRBJ1-2,TRBV29-1,.,TGCAGCGTTAAGGGCGCCGGTGGCTACACCTTC,CSVKGAGGYTF
.,TRBJ1-3,TRBV7-9,.,TGTGCCAGCAGCTATGACATCAGCTCTGGAAACACCATATATTTT,CASSYDISSGNTIYF
.,TRBJ2-7,TRBV7-9,.,TGTGCCAGCAGCTTAGATAGTAGGGACCAGTACTTC,CASSLDSRDQYF
.,TRBJ1-5,TRBV6-1,many,TGTGCCAGCAGCAGGGGCGAGGGCAATCAGCCCCAGCATTTT,CASSRGEGNQPQHF
TRBD1,TRBJ2-2,TRBV11-3,few,TGTGCCAGCAGCTTAGGACAGGGGAACACCGGGGAGCTGTTTTTT,CASSLGQGNTGELFF
.,TRBJ1-5,TRBV7-8,.,TGTGCCAGCAGTTTCTCTCTCACGGGTAGCAATCAGCCCCAGCATTTT,CASSFSLTGSNQPQHF
TRBD2,TRBJ2-7,TRBV7-2,.,TGTGCCAGCAGCCAAACACTAGCGGCCCCTGTTCCGTACTTC,CASSQTLAAPVPYF
TRBD1,TRBJ1-3,TRBV18,.,TGTGCCAGCTCACCAGTGAGTCAGGGGGCCTCTGGAAACACCATATATTTT,CASSPVSQGASGNTIYF
.,TRBJ2-2,TRBV5-1,once,TGCGCCAGCAGCCGCTCTTGGGAGGGGGAGCTGTTTTTT,CASSRSWEGELFF
.,TRBJ2-1,TRBV6-5,.,TGTGCCAGCAGTTTCTATGCGGTAGAGGGTGAGCAGTTCTTC,CASSFYAVEGEQFF
TRBD2,TRBJ2-3,TRBV4-3,.,TGCGCCAGCAGCCAAGATCTCTTGCGGGAGTTCGATACGCAGTATTTT,CASSQDLLREFDTQYF
TRBD1,TRBJ2-7,TRBV4-3,.,TGCGCCAGCAGCCAAGAGGGACAGGGGAGCAACGAGCAGTACTTC,CASSQEGQGSNEQYF
.,TRBJ1-2,TRBV11-1,.,TGTGCCAGCAGCTTAGATAAAGGCTATGGCTACACCTTC,CASSLDKGYGYTF
.,TRBJ1-1,TRBV5-6,.,TGTGCCAGCAGCTCCCGACACTCCATGATGAACACTGAAGCTTTCTTT,CASSSRHSMMNTEAFF
TRBD1,TRBJ1-5,TRBV6-4,.,TGTGCCAGCAGCGCGCCCAGGGGGCGACAGCCCCAGCATTTT,CASSAPRGRQPQHF
TRBD1,TRBJ1-1,TRBV29-1,.,TGCAGCGGCACAGGGGGCTACGGCACTGAAGCTTTCTTT,CSGTGGYGTEAFF
TRBD1,TRBJ1-2,TRBV6-5,.,TGTGCCAGCAGTGGACAGGGGGTTAGTAACTATGGCTACACCTTC,CASSGQGVSNYGYTF
.,TRBJ2-6,TRBV25-1,once,TGTGCCAGCAGTGAATCTGGGGCCAACGTCCTGACTTTC,CASSESGANVLTF
.,TRBJ1-3,TRBV4-1,.,TGCGCCAGCAGCCAAATGGAAATCTCTGGAAACACCATATATTTT,CASSQMEISGNTIYF
.,TRBJ2-5,TRBV7-2,.,TGTGCCAGCACCGGGACCTACCCGGAGACCCAGTACTTC,CASTGTYPETQYF
.,TRBJ2-7,TRBV4-1,once,TGCGCCAGCAGCCAAGACTACCTCAGGCGGACAAGGTACCCCTACGAGCAGTACTTC,CASSQDYLRRTRYPYEQYF